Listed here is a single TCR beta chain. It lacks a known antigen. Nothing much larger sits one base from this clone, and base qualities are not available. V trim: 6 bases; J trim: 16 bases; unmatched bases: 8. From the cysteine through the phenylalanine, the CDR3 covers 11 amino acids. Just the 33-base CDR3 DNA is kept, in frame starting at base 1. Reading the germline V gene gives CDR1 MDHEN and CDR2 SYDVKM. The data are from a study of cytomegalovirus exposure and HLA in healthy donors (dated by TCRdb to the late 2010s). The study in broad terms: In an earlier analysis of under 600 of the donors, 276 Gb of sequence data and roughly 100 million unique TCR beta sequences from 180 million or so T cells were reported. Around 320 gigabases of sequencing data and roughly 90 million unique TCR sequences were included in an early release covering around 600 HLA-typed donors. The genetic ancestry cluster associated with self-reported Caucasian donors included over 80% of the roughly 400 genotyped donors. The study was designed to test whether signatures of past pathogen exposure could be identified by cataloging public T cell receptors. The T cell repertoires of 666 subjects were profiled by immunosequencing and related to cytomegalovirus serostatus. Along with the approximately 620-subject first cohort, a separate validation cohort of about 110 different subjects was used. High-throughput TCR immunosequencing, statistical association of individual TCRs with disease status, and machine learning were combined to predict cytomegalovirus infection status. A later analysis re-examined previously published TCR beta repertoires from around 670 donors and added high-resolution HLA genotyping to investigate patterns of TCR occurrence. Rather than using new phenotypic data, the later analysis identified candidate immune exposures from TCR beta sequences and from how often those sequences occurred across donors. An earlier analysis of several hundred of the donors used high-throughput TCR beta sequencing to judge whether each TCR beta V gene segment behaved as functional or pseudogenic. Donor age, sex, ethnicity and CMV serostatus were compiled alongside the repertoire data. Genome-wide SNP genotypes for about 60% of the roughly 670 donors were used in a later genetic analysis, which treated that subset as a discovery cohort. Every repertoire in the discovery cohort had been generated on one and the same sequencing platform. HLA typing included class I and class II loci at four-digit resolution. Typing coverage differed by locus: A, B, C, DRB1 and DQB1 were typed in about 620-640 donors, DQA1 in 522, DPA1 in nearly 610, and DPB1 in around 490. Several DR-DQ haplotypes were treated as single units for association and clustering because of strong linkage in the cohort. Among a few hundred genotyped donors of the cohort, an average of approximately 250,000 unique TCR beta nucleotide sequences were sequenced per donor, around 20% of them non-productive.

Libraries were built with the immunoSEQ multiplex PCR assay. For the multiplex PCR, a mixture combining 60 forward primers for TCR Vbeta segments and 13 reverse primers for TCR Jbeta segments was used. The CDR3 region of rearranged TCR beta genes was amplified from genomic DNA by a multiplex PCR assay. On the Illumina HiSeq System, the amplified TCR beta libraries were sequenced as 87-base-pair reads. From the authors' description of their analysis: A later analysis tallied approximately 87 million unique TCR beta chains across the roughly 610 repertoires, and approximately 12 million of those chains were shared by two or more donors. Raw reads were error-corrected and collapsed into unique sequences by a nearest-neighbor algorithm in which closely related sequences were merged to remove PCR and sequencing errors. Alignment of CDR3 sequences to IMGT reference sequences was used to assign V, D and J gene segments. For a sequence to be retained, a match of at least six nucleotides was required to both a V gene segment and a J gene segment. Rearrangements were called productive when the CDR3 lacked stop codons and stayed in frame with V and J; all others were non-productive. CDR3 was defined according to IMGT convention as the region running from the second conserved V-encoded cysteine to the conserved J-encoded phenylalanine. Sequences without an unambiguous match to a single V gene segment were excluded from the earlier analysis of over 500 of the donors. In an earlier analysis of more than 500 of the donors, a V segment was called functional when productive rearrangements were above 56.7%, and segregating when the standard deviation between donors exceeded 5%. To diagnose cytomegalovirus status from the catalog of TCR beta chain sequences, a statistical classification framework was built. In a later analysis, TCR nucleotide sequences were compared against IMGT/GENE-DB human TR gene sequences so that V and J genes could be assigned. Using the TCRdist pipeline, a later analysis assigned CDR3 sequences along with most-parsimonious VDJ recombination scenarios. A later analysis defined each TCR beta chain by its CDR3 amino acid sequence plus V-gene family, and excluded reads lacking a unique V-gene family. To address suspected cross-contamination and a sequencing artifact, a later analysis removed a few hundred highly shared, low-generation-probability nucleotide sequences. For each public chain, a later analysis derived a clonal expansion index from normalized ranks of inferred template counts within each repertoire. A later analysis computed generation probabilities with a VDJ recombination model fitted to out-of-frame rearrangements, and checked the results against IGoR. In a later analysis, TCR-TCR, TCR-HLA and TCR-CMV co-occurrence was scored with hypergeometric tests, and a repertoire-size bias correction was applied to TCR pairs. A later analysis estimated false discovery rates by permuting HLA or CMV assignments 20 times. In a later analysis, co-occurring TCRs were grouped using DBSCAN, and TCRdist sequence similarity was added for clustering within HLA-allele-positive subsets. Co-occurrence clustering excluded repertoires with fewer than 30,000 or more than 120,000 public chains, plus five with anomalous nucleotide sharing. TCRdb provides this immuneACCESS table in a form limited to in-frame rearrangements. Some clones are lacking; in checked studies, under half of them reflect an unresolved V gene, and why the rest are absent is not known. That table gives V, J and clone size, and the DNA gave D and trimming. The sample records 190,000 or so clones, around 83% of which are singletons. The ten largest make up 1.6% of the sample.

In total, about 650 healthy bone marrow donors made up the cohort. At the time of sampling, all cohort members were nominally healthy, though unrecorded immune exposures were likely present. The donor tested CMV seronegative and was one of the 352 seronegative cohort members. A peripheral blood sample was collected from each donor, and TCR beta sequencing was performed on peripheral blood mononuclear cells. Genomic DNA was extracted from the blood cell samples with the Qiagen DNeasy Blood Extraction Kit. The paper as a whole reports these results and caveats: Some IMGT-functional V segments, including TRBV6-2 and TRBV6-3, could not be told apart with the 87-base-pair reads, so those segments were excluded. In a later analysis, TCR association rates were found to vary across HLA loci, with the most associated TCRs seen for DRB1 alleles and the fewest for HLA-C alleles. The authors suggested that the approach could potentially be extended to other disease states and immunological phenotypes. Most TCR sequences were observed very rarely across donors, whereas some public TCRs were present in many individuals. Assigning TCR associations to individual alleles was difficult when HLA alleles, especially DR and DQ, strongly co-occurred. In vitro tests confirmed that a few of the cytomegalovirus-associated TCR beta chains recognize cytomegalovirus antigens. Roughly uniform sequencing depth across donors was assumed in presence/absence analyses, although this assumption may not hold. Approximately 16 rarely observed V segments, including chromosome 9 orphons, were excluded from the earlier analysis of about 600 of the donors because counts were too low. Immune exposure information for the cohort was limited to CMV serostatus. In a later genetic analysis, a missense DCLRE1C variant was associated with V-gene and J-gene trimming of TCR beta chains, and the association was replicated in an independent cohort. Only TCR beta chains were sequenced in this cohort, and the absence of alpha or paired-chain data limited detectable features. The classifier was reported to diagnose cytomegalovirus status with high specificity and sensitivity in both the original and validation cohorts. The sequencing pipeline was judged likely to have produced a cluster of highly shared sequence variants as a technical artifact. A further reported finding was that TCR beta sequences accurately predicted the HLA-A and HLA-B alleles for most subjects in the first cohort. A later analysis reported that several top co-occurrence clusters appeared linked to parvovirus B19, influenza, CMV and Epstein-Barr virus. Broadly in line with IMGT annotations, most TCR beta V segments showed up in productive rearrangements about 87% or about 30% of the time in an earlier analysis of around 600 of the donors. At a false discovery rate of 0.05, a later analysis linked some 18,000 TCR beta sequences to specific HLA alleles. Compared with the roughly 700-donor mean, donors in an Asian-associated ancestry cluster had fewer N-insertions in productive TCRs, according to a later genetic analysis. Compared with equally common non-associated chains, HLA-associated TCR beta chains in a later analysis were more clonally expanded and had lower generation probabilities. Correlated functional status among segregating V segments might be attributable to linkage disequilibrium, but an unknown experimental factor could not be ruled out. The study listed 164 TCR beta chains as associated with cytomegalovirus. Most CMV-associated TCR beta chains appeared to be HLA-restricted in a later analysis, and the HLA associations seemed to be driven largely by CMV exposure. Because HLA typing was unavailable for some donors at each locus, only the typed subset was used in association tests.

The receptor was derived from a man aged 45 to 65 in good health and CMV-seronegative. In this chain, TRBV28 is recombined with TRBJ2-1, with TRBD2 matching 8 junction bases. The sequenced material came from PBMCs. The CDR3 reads CASSRMGTSFF. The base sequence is TGTGCCAGCAGCCGAATGGGGACTAGTTTCTTC.